This T cell receptor (beta chain) was captured by sequencing in a study of OX40 agonist ivuxolimab in advanced cancers. Study as a whole: Those enrolled were roughly 80% male, with a mean age of around 58 years and ages from roughly 20 to 85. The study reported partial responses in three patients: one hepatocellular carcinoma, two cutaneous melanoma. General observations from the study: On average, CD8+ T cells showed a greater number of expanded clones than CD4+. In the 0.1-3.0 mg/kg groups, partial responders showed among the lowest expansion.

This CDR3 comprises 16 residues. V lost 7 bases to trimming and J lost 5 bases; unmatched junction nucleotides: 10. CDR1 is SNHLY and CDR2 is FYNNEI in the germline V gene. Using immunoSEQ multiplex PCR, the repertoire was profiled, and TCRdb retains in-frame clones only, with some absent. The sample lists more than 75,000 clones, 86% occurring once. As regards this clone: Its target is not known.

Sequencing was performed on CD4+ or CD8+ T cells sorted from blood, taken in a trial of the OX40 agonist ivuxolimab. This sequence was found in an adult with an advanced solid tumor such as melanoma, head and neck, liver or kidney cancer. The V call is TRBV2, the J call TRBJ2-1; TRBD2 matches at 11 bases. The CDR3 region is CASKLQPGLADNEQFF. The CDR3 DNA is TGTGCCAGCAAACTCCAACCGGGACTAGCGGACAATGAGCAGTTCTTC.